This T cell receptor beta chain was identified in a study of CD8 T cells in ankylosing spondylitis. Study-wide points: Significantly higher representation of disease-linked clones was reported for matched ankylosing spondylitis synovial fluid. Researchers report that disease-linked clones proved CD8+ and relatively rare in peripheral blood. Characteristic of ankylosing spondylitis blood, it appeared, was a TCR beta motif comprising about 8 highly homologous variants.

V lost 5 bases, J lost 7 bases, and 18 bases lay in between. Germline loops: CDR1 DFQATT, CDR2 SNEGSKA (reference sequence). The CDR3 totals 13 residues. A remark on this clonotype: Its cognate antigen is unknown.

TCR beta libraries were made by quantitative 5'-RACE with molecular barcodes. A single record per CDR3 protein comes from TCRdb applying MiXCR to the 5' RACE reads. This sample carries about 130,000 distinct CDR3 sequences, 7% to 8% of them seen once, and the ten largest clones take around 12%. The sample taken for sequencing was blood, either unsorted or a sorted T cell fraction (not recorded which). The TCR comes from a female donor with ankylosing spondylitis or in good health (not recorded which). The V call is TRBV20-1, the J call TRBJ2-7; D possibly matches TRBD1 or TRBD2 (6 bases each). The CDR3 protein is CSAGRDTVGEQYF. For the CDR3, the DNA is TGCAGTGCTGGGCGGGACACCGTAGGAGAGCAGTACTTC.